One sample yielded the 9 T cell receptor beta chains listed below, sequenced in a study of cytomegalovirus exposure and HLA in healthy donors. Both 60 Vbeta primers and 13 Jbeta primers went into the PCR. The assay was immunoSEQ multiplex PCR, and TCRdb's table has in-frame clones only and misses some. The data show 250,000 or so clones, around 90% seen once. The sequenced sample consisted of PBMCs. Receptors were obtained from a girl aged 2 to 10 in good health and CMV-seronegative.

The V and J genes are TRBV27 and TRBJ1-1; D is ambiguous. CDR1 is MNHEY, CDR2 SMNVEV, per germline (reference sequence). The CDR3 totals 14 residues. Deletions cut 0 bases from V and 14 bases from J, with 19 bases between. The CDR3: CASSLSTVTPREFF. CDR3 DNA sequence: TGTGCCAGCAGTTTATCCACAGTGACCCCCCGCGAATTCTTT.

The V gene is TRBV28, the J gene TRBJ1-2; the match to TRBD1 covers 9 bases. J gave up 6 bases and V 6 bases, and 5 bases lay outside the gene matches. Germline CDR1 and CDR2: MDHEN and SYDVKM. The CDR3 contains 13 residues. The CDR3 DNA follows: TGTGCCAGCAGACAGGGGGCCTACCATGGCTACACCTTC. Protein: CASRQGAYHGYTF.

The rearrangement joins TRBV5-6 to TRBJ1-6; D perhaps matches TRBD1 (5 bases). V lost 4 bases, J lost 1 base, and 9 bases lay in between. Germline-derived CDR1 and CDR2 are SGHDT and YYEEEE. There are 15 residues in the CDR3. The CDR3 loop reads CASSPRGSYNSPLHF. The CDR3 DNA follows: TGTGCCAGCAGCCCTCGGGGGTCCTATAATTCACCCCTCCACTTT.

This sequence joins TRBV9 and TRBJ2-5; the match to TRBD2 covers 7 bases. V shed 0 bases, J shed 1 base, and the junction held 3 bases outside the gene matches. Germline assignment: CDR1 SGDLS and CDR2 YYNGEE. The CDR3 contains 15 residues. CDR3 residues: CASSVVGTTQETQYF. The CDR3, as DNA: TGTGCCAGCAGCGTAGTCGGGACTACCCAAGAGACCCAGTACTTC.

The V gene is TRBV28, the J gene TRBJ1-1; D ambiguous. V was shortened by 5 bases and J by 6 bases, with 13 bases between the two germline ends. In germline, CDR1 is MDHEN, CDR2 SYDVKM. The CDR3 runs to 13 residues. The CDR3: CASSGGRFAEAFF. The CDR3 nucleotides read TGTGCCAGCAGTGGTGGCCGATTCGCTGAAGCTTTCTTT.

The CDR3 nucleotides read TGTGCCAGCAGCTTACCGGACAGAGATTATGGCTACACCTTC. Its translation: CASSLPDRDYGYTF. This chain joins TRBV5-6 and TRBJ1-2, with D maybe TRBD1 (6 bases). The CDR3 has 14 residues. CDR1 and CDR2 (germline): SGHDT, YYEEEE. Trimming pared 2 bases from V and 5 bases from J, leaving 13 bases between.

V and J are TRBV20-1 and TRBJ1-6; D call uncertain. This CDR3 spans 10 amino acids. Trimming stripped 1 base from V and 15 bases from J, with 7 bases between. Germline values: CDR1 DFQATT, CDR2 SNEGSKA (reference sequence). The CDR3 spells CSARVTGLHF. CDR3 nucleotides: TGCAGTGCTAGAGTAACCGGCCTCCACTTT.

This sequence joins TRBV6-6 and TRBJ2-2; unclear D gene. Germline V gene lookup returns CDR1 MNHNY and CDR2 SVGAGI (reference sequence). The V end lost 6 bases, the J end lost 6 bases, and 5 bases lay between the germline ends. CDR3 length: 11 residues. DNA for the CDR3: TGTGCCAGCAGGGTAGCCGGGGAGCTGTTTTTT. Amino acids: CASRVAGELFF.

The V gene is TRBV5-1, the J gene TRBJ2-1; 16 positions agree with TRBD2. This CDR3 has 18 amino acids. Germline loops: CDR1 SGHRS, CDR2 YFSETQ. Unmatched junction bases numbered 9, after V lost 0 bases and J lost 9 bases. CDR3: CASSLVGTSGGGLVEQFF. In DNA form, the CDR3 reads TGCGCCAGCAGCTTGGTGGGGACTAGCGGGGGGGGTTTGGTTGAGCAGTTCTTC.